This T cell receptor (beta chain) was recovered during a study of beta chain features in type 1 diabetes. Notes on the study in general: Moderate yet significant TCRB CDR3 shortening was seen in Type 1 diabetes patients in all four CD4+ subsets.

Since all of the isolated RNA was reverse transcribed, expressed TCRB transcripts were what got sequenced. Using immunoSEQ multiplex PCR, the repertoire was profiled, and TCRdb retains in-frame clones only, with some absent. The sample has around 200,000 clones, about 13% seen once. With 1 base clipped from V and 8 bases from J, the junction kept 3 bases outside the gene matches. Germline V lookup: CDR1 MGHDK, CDR2 SYGVNS. The CDR3 sequence is 15 residues long. On this clone: Its antigen is not identified.

The chain combines TRBV25-1 with TRBJ2-1; 12 bases map to TRBD2. The receptor was isolated from a woman in her late teens or twenties in good health. The sequencing input was central memory CD4+ T cells from blood. The CDR3 DNA is TGTGCCAGCAGTGAATTGACTAGCGGGAGCGATGAGCAGTTCTTC. Amino acids: CASSELTSGSDEQFF.